This passage covers 21 T cell receptor beta chains from one sample sequenced in a study of cytomegalovirus exposure and HLA in healthy donors. The PCR had 60 Vbeta and 13 Jbeta primers. Clones were sequenced by immunoSEQ multiplex PCR, and TCRdb holds only the in-frame ones, with some missing. The table records approximately 130,000 clones, roughly four fifths of them present only once. Sequencing used PBMCs. These receptors were obtained from a woman in her thirties or forties in good health and CMV-seropositive.

This clone was counted between two and nine times. J is TRBJ2-7 and V is TRBV11-2, with 13 bases aligning to TRBD2. After removal of 6 bases from V and 2 bases from J, the junction contained 1 base not matched to a gene. The CDR3 spans 14 residues. CDR1 SGHAT and CDR2 FQNNGV come from the germline V gene. The CDR3 DNA follows: TGTGCCAGCAGGGGGACTAGCGGGACCTACGAGCAGTACTTC. Translating it yields CASRGTSGTYEQYF. Full variable domain (remainder filled in from reference TRBV11-2 and TRBJ2-7): EAGVAQSPRYKIIEKRQSVAFWCNPISGHATLYWYQQILGQGPKLLIQFQNNGVVDDSQLPKDRFSAERLKGVDSTLKIQPAKLEDSAVYLCASRGTSGTYEQYFGPGTRLTVT.

This clone occurred once. The chain couples TRBV5-1 to TRBJ2-7; perhaps TRBD1 as D (6 bases). Trimming removed 6 bases at V and 2 bases at J, with 15 bases between. Germline V gene data show CDR1 as SGHRS and CDR2 as YFSETQ. CDR3 size: 14 residues. The CDR3 DNA is TGCGCCAGCACCCCTCAGGGGCCAACCTACGAGCAGTACTTC. As protein: CASTPQGPTYEQYF.

For the CDR3, the DNA is TGTGCCAGCAGTGTGGACAGGGGGGTCAATTCACCCCTCCACTTT. Translation gives CASSVDRGVNSPLHF. V usage is TRBV6-4 and J usage is TRBJ1-6, with 10 bases aligning to TRBD1. This CDR3 has 15 amino acids. The germline V gene encodes CDR1 MRHNA and CDR2 SNTAGT. Germline trimming cut 4 bases from V and 7 bases from J; bases unmatched to any gene: 4.

The gene calls are TRBV7-9 and TRBJ2-5; D is unclear. The DNA end lines up better with TRBJ2-7; the J call may be wrong. Germline-derived CDR1 and CDR2 are SEHNR and FQNEAQ (reference sequence). This CDR3 is 14 amino acids long. CDR3: CASRQTLGPYEQYF. The CDR3 DNA is TGTGCCAGCAGGCAGACCCTGGGCCCCTACGAGCAGTACTTC.

The genes are TRBV5-1 and TRBJ2-5; 8 nucleotides line up with TRBD1. Germline V gene sequence: CDR1 SGHRS, CDR2 YFSETQ. CDR3 size: 15 residues. The J segment lost 0 bases and the V segment lost 1 base, leaving 2 bases of the junction unmatched. CDR3 DNA: TGCGCCAGCAGCTTGAACAGGGGGTACCAAGAGACCCAGTACTTC. Protein product: CASSLNRGYQETQYF.

The rearrangement joins TRBV18 to TRBJ2-7, with TRBD2 matching 10 bases. The CDR3 runs 16 residues. CDR1 KGHSH and CDR2 LQKENI come from the germline V gene. The J segment lost 0 bases and the V segment lost 6 bases, leaving 8 bases of the junction unmatched. Here the CDR3 DNA reads TGTGCCAGCTCTCCAGTAGCTAGCGGGAGCTCCTACGAGCAGTACTTC. Residues: CASSPVASGSSYEQYF.

This clone was seen only a few times. CDR3 DNA sequence: TGCGCCAGCAGCCAAGATCTTCGCGGGTACGAGCAGTACTTC. This sequence encodes CASSQDLRGYEQYF. V gene TRBV4-3 combines with J gene TRBJ2-7; a weak D match, TRBD2 (5 bases). The CDR3 is 14 residues long. Germline CDR1 is LGHNA and CDR2 is YSLEER. Trimming left V 0 bases short and J 4 bases short, with 10 bases between.

The chain joins TRBV2 to TRBJ1-4; 9 bases fit TRBD1. The CDR3 length is 15 residues. CDR1 is SNHLY and CDR2 is FYNNEI in the germline V gene. V dropped 7 bases and J dropped 8; count of bases not matched to a gene: 11. CDR3 in amino acids: CASTIWDRVYEKLFF. DNA of the CDR3: TGTGCCAGCACTATCTGGGACAGGGTTTACGAAAAACTGTTTTTT.

This clone is a singleton in its sample. The chain has TRBV15 and TRBJ2-7, with 11 bases fitting TRBD2. The trim removed 8 bases at V and 6 bases at J, leaving 18 bases unmatched. The germline gives CDR1 LNHNV, CDR2 YYDKDF (reference sequence). CDR3 length equals 17 residues. The CDR3 DNA follows: TGTGCCACCCGAGCTAGCGGGAGGTATAGTAGTGGTCGCGAGCAGTACTTC. As protein: CATRASGRYSSGREQYF.

This clone was seen only once. This chain joins TRBV29-1 and TRBJ2-4; D is perhaps TRBD1 (7 bases). CDR1 and CDR2 from the germline V gene are SQVTM and ANQGSEA. The CDR3 has 12 amino acids. Trimming took 6 bases from V and 5 from J, leaving 11 bases between them. CDR3 bases: TGCAGCGTGGAGGGGGCGGAAAACATTCAGTACTTC. Translating gives CSVEGAENIQYF.

The rearrangement uses TRBV28 and TRBJ2-3; D not resolved. Trimming took off 2 bases at V and 0 bases at J, with 18 bases between the two ends. CDR3 length equals 18 residues. Germline loops: CDR1 MDHEN, CDR2 SYDVKM. CDR3: CASSLDGPPFSSTDTQYF. In DNA, the CDR3 is TGTGCCAGCAGTTTAGATGGGCCCCCCTTTTCTAGCACAGATACGCAGTATTTT.

There are a few counts of this clone. This chain uses TRBV7-8 with TRBJ2-3; TRBD2 might be the D (5 bases). CDR3 length: 15 amino acids. Germline assignment: CDR1 SGHVS and CDR2 FQNEAQ. V was shortened by 2 bases and J by 2 bases, with 11 bases between the two germline ends. CDR3 region: CASSLLTRSTDTQYF. The CDR3 bases are TGTGCCAGCAGCTTATTAACTAGATCCACAGATACGCAGTATTTT.

The table lists this clone with a few counts. The V gene is TRBV27, the J gene TRBJ2-7, with a tentative D call TRBD2 (6 bases). The CDR3 consists of 14 residues. V was cut by 5 bases and J by 7 bases, with 18 bases left in between. CDR1 is MNHEY and CDR2 is SMNVEV in the germline V gene (reference sequence). CDR3 sequence reads: CASSVKPDYTEQYF. The CDR3, as DNA: TGTGCCAGCAGTGTCAAGCCGGACTATACGGAGCAGTACTTC.

The chain has TRBV6-1 and TRBJ2-1; TRBD1 matches 7 bases. The V segment lost 8 bases and the J segment 0 bases; nucleotides outside the gene matches: 7. The CDR3 consists of 15 residues. Germline values: CDR1 MNHNS, CDR2 SASEGT. The CDR3 region is CASGLGQSSYNEQFF. The CDR3 nucleotides are TGTGCCAGCGGCCTGGGACAGAGCTCCTACAATGAGCAGTTCTTC.

This clone appeared once. The rearrangement joins TRBV7-6 to TRBJ2-1; 12 bases are a match to TRBD2. V lost 5 bases and J lost 4; bases outside the gene matches: 6. Germline V gene sequence: CDR1 SGHVS, CDR2 FNYEAQ. This CDR3 is 16 amino acids long. CDR3: CASSPRLAGGYNEQFF. The CDR3 DNA reads TGTGCCAGCAGCCCACGGCTAGCGGGGGGGTACAATGAGCAGTTCTTC.

This chain uses TRBV30 with TRBJ2-5, with D tentatively TRBD1 (6 bases). The CDR3 has 16 residues. Germline CDR1 GTSNPN, CDR2 SVGIG (reference sequence). Trimming shortened V by 5 bases and J by 7 bases, and 26 bases separated the two germline ends. CDR3 coding DNA: TGTGCCTGGGAGGGGGTGAAGGGCCCAGGCAAGGGGACCCAGTACTTC. Protein sequence: CAWEGVKGPGKGTQYF. Variable domain in full (rest from reference TRBV30 and TRBJ2-5): SQTIHQWPATLVQPVGSPLSLECTVEGTSNPNLYWYRQAAGRGLQLLFYSVGIGQISSEVPQNLSASRPQDRQFILSSKKLLLSDSGFYLCAWEGVKGPGKGTQYFGPGTRLLVL.

This chain connects TRBV10-2 to TRBJ2-3, with TRBD1 matching 7 bases. CDR3 size: 12 residues. V lost 4 bases and J lost 5; bases outside the gene matches: 0. Germline CDR1 reads WSHSY; CDR2 reads SAAADI. The CDR3 reads CASSGDRDTQYF. The CDR3 DNA sequence: TGCGCCAGCAGTGGGGACAGAGATACGCAGTATTTT.

The chain has TRBV28 and TRBJ2-1, with 9 bases aligning to TRBD2. Germline V gives CDR1 MDHEN, CDR2 SYDVKM. The ends lost 3 bases at V and 0 bases at J; junction bases unmatched: 12. The CDR3 sequence is 19 residues long. CDR3 sequence reads: CASSFKRAGGSSSYNEQFF. The DNA for the CDR3 is TGTGCCAGCAGTTTTAAACGCGCGGGAGGGAGTAGCTCCTACAATGAGCAGTTCTTC.

Concerning this clone: This CDR3 is also generated by other DNA sequences in the sample. This chain joins TRBV13 and TRBJ1-2, with TRBD1 matching 9 bases. The germline gives CDR1 PRHDT, CDR2 FYEKMQ (reference sequence). The CDR3 spans 14 residues. With 5 bases clipped from V and 5 bases from J, the junction kept 6 bases outside the gene matches. CDR3 amino acids: CASSPLGQGYGYTF. In DNA, the CDR3 is TGTGCCAGCAGCCCCCTGGGACAGGGTTATGGCTACACCTTC.

A word on this clone: Additional DNA sequences in this sample encode the identical CDR3. The chain has TRBV30 and TRBJ2-6; a possible D gene is TRBD1 (6 bases). The V end was cut by 4 bases, the J end by 0 bases, with 22 bases between. This CDR3 is built from 19 residues. Germline V gives CDR1 GTSNPN, CDR2 SVGIG (reference sequence). The CDR3 here is CAWTAGTTGFGSGANVLTF. The CDR3 region has the DNA TGTGCCTGGACGGCCGGGACAACAGGGTTTGGCTCTGGGGCCAACGTCCTGACTTTC.

The V and J genes are TRBV28 and TRBJ2-5; 12 bases match TRBD2. CDR3 length: 15 amino acids. Germline values: CDR1 MDHEN, CDR2 SYDVKM. With V trimmed by 6 bases and J by 4 bases, 6 bases remained unmatched. CDR3 DNA: TGTGCCAGCAGCGGGACTAGCGGGCCATCAGAGACCCAGTACTTC. It specifies CASSGTSGPSETQYF.